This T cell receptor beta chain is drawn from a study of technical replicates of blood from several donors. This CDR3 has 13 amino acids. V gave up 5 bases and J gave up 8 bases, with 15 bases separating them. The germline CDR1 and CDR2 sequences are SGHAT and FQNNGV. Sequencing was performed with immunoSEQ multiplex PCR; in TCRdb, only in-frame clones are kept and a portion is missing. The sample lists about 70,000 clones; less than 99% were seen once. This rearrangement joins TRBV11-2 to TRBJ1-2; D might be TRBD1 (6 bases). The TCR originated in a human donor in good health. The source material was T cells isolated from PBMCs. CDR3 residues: CASSPQGIGGYTF. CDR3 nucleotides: TGTGCCAGCAGCCCACAGGGAATTGGGGGCTACACCTTC.